The 14 T cell receptor beta chains presented below share a single source sample, sequenced in a study of human T cells and chemical hapten exposure. TCRdb ran MiXCR on the RACE reads and lists one entry per CDR3 protein. Counted here are about 340,000 distinct CDR3 sequences, around 7% occurring once; the ten biggest clones make up 7.5% to 8.5%. The time point here: patch test 1, 2 weeks after DPC sensitization. Described treatment: therapeutic diphenylcyclopropenone sensitization with weekly scalp DPC. The material was whole blood, obtained in connection with sensitization to the hapten diphenylcyclopropenone (DPC). The receptors stem from a woman aged 18-29 years with alopecia areata. Some clones in this sample may be carry-over from other donors' samples.

This clonotype has a count of ten or more. The chain carries TRBV7-2 and TRBJ2-7, with D perhaps matching TRBD1 (6 bases). This CDR3 spans 16 amino acids. V was trimmed by 5 bases and J by 6 bases, leaving 23 bases between them. Germline loops: CDR1 SGHTA, CDR2 FQGNSA. The CDR3 nucleotides read TGTGCCAGCAGCCTCCGACCGGGACAAGGTCGTGGCGAGCAGTACTTC. It specifies CASSLRPGQGRGEQYF.

V and J are TRBV7-9 and TRBJ1-1; D ambiguous. The CDR3 is 11 residues long. Between the trimmed V and J ends, which lost 11 bases and 6 bases, there was a span of 13 bases. From germline, CDR1 is SEHNR and CDR2 FQNEAQ (reference sequence). CDR3 bases: TGTGCCGGCGCACCCGAGGCTGAAGCTTTCTTT. This codes for CAGAPEAEAFF.

The CDR3 loop is CASSQGGLNAYGYTF. CDR3 DNA sequence: TGTGCCAGCAGCCAGGGAGGACTGAACGCTTATGGCTACACCTTC. The V call is TRBV4-2, the J call TRBJ1-2, with D unresolved. V was clipped by 3 bases and J by 5 bases, with 16 bases between them. CDR1 is LGHNA, CDR2 YNFKEQ, per germline. CDR3 length: 15 amino acids.

This clonotype was detected a few times. The V call is TRBV7-2, the J call TRBJ1-3; TRBD1 agrees at 9 bases. This CDR3 spans 16 amino acids. V shed 9 bases and J 4 bases; nucleotides not matched to a gene: 13. CDR1 is SGHTA, CDR2 FQGNSA, per germline. The CDR3 loop reads CASQTGGTMAGNTIYF. The CDR3 coding sequence is TGTGCCAGTCAGACAGGGGGGACGATGGCGGGAAACACCATATATTTT.

The sample holds a few counts of this clonotype. The chain carries TRBV7-3 and TRBJ1-6; D remains unclear. The CDR3 runs 14 residues. Per germline, CDR1 SGHTA and CDR2 FQGTGA. V lost 5 bases and J lost 6, with 11 bases in between. CDR3 amino acids: CASSPGGPNSPLHF. The CDR3 nucleotides are TGTGCCAGCAGCCCCGGCGGCCCTAATTCACCCCTCCACTTT.

This clonotype was seen repeatedly, ten times or more. V usage is TRBV4-2 and J usage is TRBJ2-7, with 10 bases aligning to TRBD2. J was trimmed by 0 bases and V by 0 bases; bases with no gene match: 5. The germline V gene encodes CDR1 LGHNA and CDR2 YNFKEQ. There are 17 residues in the CDR3. CDR3 protein: CASSQDPRTSGSYEQYF. The CDR3 nucleotides read TGTGCCAGCAGCCAAGATCCAAGGACTAGCGGCTCCTACGAGCAGTACTTC.

The chain uses TRBV6-2 or TRBV6-3 and TRBJ2-2; D is uncertain. The CDR3 extends over 12 amino acids. The germline V gene has CDR1 MNHEY and CDR2 SVGEGT. Trimming shortened V by 2 bases and J by 5 bases, and 3 bases separated the two germline ends. As DNA, the CDR3 is TGTGCCAGCAGTTACCCGACCGGGGAGCTGTTTTTT. Translated, it gives CASSYPTGELFF.

In its sample, this clonotype was seen many times. The rearrangement links TRBV20-1 to TRBJ2-7; D gene unclear. Germline CDR1 reads DFQATT; CDR2 reads SNEGSKA (reference sequence). V was pared by 6 bases and J by 7 bases, with 16 bases between. The CDR3 extends over 12 amino acids. DNA of the CDR3: TGCAGTGCCAAAGGCCCAAATATGGAGCAGTACTTC. It encodes CSAKGPNMEQYF.

V and J are TRBV24-1 and TRBJ1-5; perhaps TRBD1 as D (5 bases). This CDR3 comprises 16 residues. CDR1 and CDR2 from the germline V gene are KGHDR and SFDVKD. The ends were cut back, 4 bases at V and 5 bases at J, with 17 bases in the middle. This CDR3 reads CATSDHTPGKDQPQHF. The CDR3 DNA sequence: TGTGCCACCAGTGACCACACCCCAGGGAAGGATCAGCCCCAGCATTTT.

In its sample, this clonotype was seen many times. The chain uses TRBV20-1 and TRBJ2-3; perhaps TRBD1 as D (6 bases). The CDR3 totals 14 residues. Per germline, CDR1 DFQATT and CDR2 SNEGSKA (reference sequence). The V gene lost 3 bases and the J gene lost 0 bases, with 10 bases spanning the gap. The CDR3 protein is CSASSQGSTDTQYF. The CDR3 nucleotides read TGCAGTGCTAGTTCTCAGGGGAGCACAGATACGCAGTATTTT.

The gene calls are TRBV27 and TRBJ2-3, with TRBD1 matching 7 bases. V shed 5 bases, J shed 3 bases, and the junction held 8 bases outside the gene matches. Germline loops: CDR1 MNHEY, CDR2 SMNVEV (reference sequence). The CDR3 sequence is 15 residues long. The CDR3 sequence is CASSQTGIRTDTQYF. Written as DNA, the CDR3 is TGTGCCAGCAGTCAGACAGGGATCAGGACAGATACGCAGTATTTT.

In this sample, this clonotype turned up a few times. The V and J genes are TRBV5-1 and TRBJ2-2, with D uncertain. Germline CDR1 SGHRS, CDR2 YFSETQ. The V end lost 0 bases, the J end lost 0 bases, and 9 bases lay between the germline ends. The CDR3 runs 16 residues. CDR3 DNA: TGCGCCAGCAGCTTGGTCGCATTGGCGAACACCGGGGAGCTGTTTTTT. Its protein product is CASSLVALANTGELFF.

The J gene is TRBJ1-1, the V gene TRBV10-3, with D unclear. CDR3 length: 14 residues. Germline-derived CDR1 and CDR2 are ENHRY and SYGVKD. Trimming pared 4 bases from V and 3 bases from J, leaving 12 bases between. CDR3 region: CAISGESPHTEAFF. The CDR3 coding sequence is TGTGCCATCAGTGGGGAGAGCCCGCACACTGAAGCTTTCTTT.

The V gene is TRBV6-6, the J gene TRBJ2-7; D uncertain. Germline values: CDR1 MNHNY, CDR2 SVGAGI (reference sequence). The V and J ends lost 2 bases and 3 bases respectively, with 8 bases between them. This CDR3 is built from 13 residues. The CDR3 protein is CASSYRNGYEQYF. The CDR3 nucleotides read TGTGCCAGCAGTTACCGGAACGGCTACGAGCAGTACTTC.